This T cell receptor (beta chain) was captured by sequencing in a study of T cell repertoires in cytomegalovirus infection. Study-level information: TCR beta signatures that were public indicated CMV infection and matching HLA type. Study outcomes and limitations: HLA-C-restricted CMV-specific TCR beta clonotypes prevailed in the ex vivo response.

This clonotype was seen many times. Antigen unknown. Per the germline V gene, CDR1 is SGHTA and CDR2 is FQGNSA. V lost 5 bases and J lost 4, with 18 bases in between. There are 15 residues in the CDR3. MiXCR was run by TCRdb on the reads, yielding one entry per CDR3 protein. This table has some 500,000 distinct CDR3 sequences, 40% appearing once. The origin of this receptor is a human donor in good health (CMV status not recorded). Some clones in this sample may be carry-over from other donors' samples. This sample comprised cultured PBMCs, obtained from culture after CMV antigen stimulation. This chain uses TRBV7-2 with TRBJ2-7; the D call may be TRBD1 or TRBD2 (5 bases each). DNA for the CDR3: TGTGCCAGCAGCCTTCACCGGGGCCTAGATTACGAGCAGTACTTC. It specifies CASSLHRGLDYEQYF.